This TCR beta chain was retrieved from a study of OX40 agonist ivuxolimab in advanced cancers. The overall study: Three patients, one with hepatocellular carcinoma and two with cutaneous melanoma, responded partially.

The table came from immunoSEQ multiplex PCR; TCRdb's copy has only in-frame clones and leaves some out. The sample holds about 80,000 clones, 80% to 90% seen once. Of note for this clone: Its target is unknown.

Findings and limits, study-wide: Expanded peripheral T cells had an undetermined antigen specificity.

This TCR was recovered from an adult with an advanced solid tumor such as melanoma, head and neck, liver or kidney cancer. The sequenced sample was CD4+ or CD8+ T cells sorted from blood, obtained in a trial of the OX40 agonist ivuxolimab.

The CDR3 DNA sequence: TGTGCCAGCAGCATGCGCGATAGTACTCCCGGGACTAGCAGCCTCAATGAGCAGTTCTTC. Its protein is CASSMRDSTPGTSSLNEQFF. The rearrangement links TRBV21-1 to TRBJ2-1; the D call of TRBD2 is as the table states it, not checked on the DNA. TRBV21-1 is a pseudogene segment. This CDR3 is built from 20 residues.